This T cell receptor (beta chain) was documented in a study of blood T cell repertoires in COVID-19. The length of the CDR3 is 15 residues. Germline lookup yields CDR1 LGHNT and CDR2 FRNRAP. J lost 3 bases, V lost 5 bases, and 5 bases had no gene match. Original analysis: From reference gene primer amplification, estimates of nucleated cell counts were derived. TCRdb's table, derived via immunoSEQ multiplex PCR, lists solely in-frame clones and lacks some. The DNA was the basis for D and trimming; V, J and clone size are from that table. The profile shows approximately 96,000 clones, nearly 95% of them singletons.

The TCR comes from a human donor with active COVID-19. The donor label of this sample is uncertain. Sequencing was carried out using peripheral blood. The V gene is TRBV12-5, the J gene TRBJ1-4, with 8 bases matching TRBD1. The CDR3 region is CASGTQGAPNEKLFF. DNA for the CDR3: TGTGCTAGTGGTACCCAGGGGGCGCCTAATGAAAAACTGTTTTTT.